This entry concerns a single T cell receptor beta chain. Germline CDR1 and CDR2: SGHDT and YYEEEE. The CDR3 spans 15 residues. V gave up 5 bases and J gave up 4 bases; unmatched junction bases: 12. Per the authors' pipeline: The authors estimated nucleated cell counts from reference gene primer amplification. Assay used: immunoSEQ multiplex PCR; TCRdb lists only in-frame clones, some missing. V, J and clone size were drawn from that table, and D and trimming were deduced from the DNA. The data hold tens of thousands of clones, with about 85% observed a single time. The sample originates from a study of blood T cell repertoires in COVID-19. About the study: Acute and convalescent COVID-19 specimens originated in the United States, Italy and Spain.

This receptor was identified in a man between 65 and 79 years old with acute or convalescent COVID-19. What was sequenced was peripheral blood. The chain carries TRBV5-6 and TRBJ2-7, with TRBD1 matching over 7 bases. The CDR3 sequence: CASRRPGQKLYEQYF. Written as DNA, the CDR3 is TGTGCCAGCAGGAGACCGGGACAGAAACTTTACGAGCAGTACTTC.